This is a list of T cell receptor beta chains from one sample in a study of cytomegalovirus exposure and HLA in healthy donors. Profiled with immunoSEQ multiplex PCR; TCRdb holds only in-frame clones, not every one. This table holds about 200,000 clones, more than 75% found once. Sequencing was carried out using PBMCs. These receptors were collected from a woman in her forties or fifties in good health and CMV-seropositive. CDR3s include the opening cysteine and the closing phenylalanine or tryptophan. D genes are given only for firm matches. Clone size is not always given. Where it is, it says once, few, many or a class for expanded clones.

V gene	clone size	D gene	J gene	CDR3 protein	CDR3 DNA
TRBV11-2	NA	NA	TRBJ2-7	CASSLPGAEQYF	TGTGCCAGCAGCTTACCAGGGGCCGAGCAGTACTTC
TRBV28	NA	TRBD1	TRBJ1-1	CASETSQGAVNTEAFF	TGTGCCAGCGAAACGTCCCAGGGGGCCGTGAACACTGAAGCTTTCTTT
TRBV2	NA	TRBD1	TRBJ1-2	CASSPGDRVGYTF	TGTGCCAGCAGTCCCGGGGACAGGGTGGGCTACACCTTC
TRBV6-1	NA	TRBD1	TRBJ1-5	CASKPTGTSNQPQHF	TGTGCCAGCAAGCCGACAGGGACCAGCAATCAGCCCCAGCATTTT
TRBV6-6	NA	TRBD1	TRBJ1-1	CASSTRTGNTEAFF	TGTGCCAGCAGTACTAGGACAGGGAACACTGAAGCTTTCTTT
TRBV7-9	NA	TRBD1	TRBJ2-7	CASSYSGGPNEQYF	TGTGCCAGCAGTTACTCAGGGGGTCCCAACGAGCAGTACTTC
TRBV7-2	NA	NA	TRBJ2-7	CASSFLNCDWCLAGEQYF	TGTGCCAGCAGCTTCCTAAACTGCGACTGGTGTCTCGCCGGGGAGCAGTACTTC
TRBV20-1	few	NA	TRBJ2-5	CSARDQETQYF	TGCAGTGCTAGAGACCAGGAGACCCAGTACTTC
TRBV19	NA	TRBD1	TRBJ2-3	CASSTPGQGRDTQYF	TGTGCCAGTAGTACGCCGGGACAGGGGAGAGATACGCAGTATTTT
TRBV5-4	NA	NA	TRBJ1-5	CASSSGLGNQPQHF	TGTGCCAGCAGCTCAGGTTTGGGCAATCAGCCCCAGCATTTT
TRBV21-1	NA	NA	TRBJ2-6	CASSKIGEGGPSGANVLTF	TGTGCCAGCAGCAAGATCGGGGAGGGTGGGCCCTCTGGGGCCAACGTCCTGACTTTC
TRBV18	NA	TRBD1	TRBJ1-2	CASSPDREYGYTF	TGTGCCAGCTCACCCGACAGGGAGTATGGCTACACCTTC
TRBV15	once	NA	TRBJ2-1	CATSRDLVNEQFF	TGTGCCACCAGCAGAGATCTCGTCAATGAGCAGTTCTTC
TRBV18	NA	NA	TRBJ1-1	CASSPGGKAFF	TGTGCCAGCTCACCAGGCGGGAAAGCTTTCTTT
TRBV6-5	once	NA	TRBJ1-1	CASSYSRAGMPEAFF	TGTGCCAGCAGTTACTCGAGAGCAGGGATGCCTGAAGCTTTCTTT
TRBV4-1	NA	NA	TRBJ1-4	CASSQNSWGVDEKLFF	TGCGCCAGCAGCCAGAACTCTTGGGGAGTGGATGAAAAACTGTTTTTT
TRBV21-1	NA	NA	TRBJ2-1	CAREDRRSYNEQFF	TGTGCCAGAGAGGACAGGAGGTCCTACAATGAGCAGTTCTTC
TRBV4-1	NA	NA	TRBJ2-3	CASSQEGAPTDTQYF	TGCGCCAGCAGCCAAGAGGGGGCCCCCACAGATACGCAGTATTTT
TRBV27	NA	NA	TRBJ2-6	CASSSRAPGANVLTF	TGTGCCAGCAGTTCCCGAGCGCCCGGGGCCAACGTCCTGACTTTC
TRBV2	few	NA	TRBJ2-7	CASSELGGGLSEQYF	TGTGCCAGCAGTGAATTGGGGGGGGGCCTCTCCGAGCAGTACTTC
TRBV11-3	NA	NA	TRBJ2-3	CASSLDGRGPTDTQYF	TGTGCCAGCAGCTTAGATGGAAGGGGTCCCACAGATACGCAGTATTTT
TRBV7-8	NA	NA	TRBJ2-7	CASSLVGGREQYF	TGTGCCAGCAGCTTAGTGGGGGGTCGCGAGCAGTACTTC
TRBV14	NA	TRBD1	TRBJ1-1	CASNDRGPGAFF	TGTGCCAGCAATGACAGGGGTCCTGGGGCTTTCTTT
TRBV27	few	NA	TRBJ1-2	CASSYTANYGYTF	TGTGCCAGCAGTTACACAGCCAACTATGGCTACACCTTC
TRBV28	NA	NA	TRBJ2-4	CASSLTGSDEENIQYF	TGTGCCAGCAGTTTAACAGGCTCCGATGAGGAAAACATTCAGTACTTC
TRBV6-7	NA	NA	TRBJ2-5	CASSRKKRETQYF	TGTGCCAGCAGTCGGAAGAAGCGAGAGACCCAGTACTTC
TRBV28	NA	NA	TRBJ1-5	CASSRRGANQPQHF	TGTGCCAGCAGTCGAAGGGGCGCAAATCAGCCCCAGCATTTT
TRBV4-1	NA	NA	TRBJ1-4	CASSQKNPGLVPGEKLFF	TGCGCCAGCAGCCAAAAAAACCCCGGGTTAGTGCCCGGGGAAAAACTGTTTTTT
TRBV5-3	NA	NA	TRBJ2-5	CARSLTGEETQYF	TGTGCCAGAAGCCTAACAGGAGAAGAGACCCAGTACTTC
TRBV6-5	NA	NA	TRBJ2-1	CASSYVGDNEQFF	TGTGCCAGCAGTTACGTGGGAGACAATGAGCAGTTCTTC
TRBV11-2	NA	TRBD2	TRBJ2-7	CASSRGASGNPIREQYF	TGTGCCAGCAGCCGGGGGGCTAGCGGGAATCCGATCCGCGAGCAGTACTTC
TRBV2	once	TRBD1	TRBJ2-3	CASRDRGYTDTQYF	TGTGCCAGCAGGGACAGGGGGTACACAGATACGCAGTATTTT
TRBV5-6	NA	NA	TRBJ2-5	CASSLDGAQKETQYF	TGTGCCAGCAGCTTGGATGGGGCCCAAAAAGAGACCCAGTACTTC
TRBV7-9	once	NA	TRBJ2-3	CASRLRGSTDTQYF	TGTGCCAGCCGACTCAGGGGTAGCACAGATACGCAGTATTTT
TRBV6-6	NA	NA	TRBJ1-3	CASRKGTDYSGNTIYF	TGTGCCAGCAGAAAAGGAACAGACTACTCTGGAAACACCATATATTTT
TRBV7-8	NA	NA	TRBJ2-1	CASSFGSHNEQFF	TGTGCCAGCAGCTTCGGTTCGCACAATGAGCAGTTCTTC
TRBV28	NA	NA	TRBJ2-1	CASSLGEGYNEQFF	TGTGCCAGCAGTTTAGGAGAGGGCTACAATGAGCAGTTCTTC
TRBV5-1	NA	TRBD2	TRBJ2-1	CASSLGVLRFGGSNEQFF	TGCGCCAGCAGCTTGGGGGTCTTGAGGTTCGGGGGGAGCAATGAGCAGTTCTTC
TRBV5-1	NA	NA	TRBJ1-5	CASSLGGEGGQPQHF	TGCGCCAGCAGCTTAGGGGGGGAGGGTGGTCAGCCCCAGCATTTT
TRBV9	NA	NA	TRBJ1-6	CASGPSLNSPLHF	TGTGCCAGCGGGCCATCCCTGAATTCACCCCTCCACTTT
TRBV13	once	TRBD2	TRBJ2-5	CASSLAEGGRAPETQYF	TGTGCCAGCAGCTTAGCCGAGGGCGGGAGGGCTCCTGAGACCCAGTACTTC